One sample yielded the 8 T cell receptor beta chains listed below, sequenced in a study of CD8 T cells in ankylosing spondylitis. TCRdb fed the 5' RACE reads into MiXCR, producing one record per CDR3 protein. This sample has roughly 90,000 distinct CDR3 sequences; roughly 8.8% occur once, and the top ten carry approximately 30%. Broader study findings: For ankylosing spondylitis blood, a TCR beta motif of 7 or 8 highly homologous variants appeared characteristic.

These receptors' antigens are unknown. Material for sequencing was blood, either unsorted or a sorted T cell fraction (not recorded which). The source of these receptors is a male donor with ankylosing spondylitis.

There are a few counts of this clonotype. This sequence joins TRBV28 and TRBJ2-1; D is possibly TRBD1 (5 bases). Per the germline V gene, CDR1 is MDHEN and CDR2 is SYDVKM. V lost 6 bases and J lost 3, with 18 bases in between. The CDR3 runs 16 residues. This chain's CDR3 is CASRLNQGLVYNEQFF. The CDR3 coding sequence is TGTGCCAGCAGACTCAACCAGGGCCTTGTCTACAATGAGCAGTTCTTC.

The sample holds many counts of this clonotype. The chain is built from TRBV28 and TRBJ1-5, with D tentatively TRBD1 (5 bases). Per germline, CDR1 MDHEN and CDR2 SYDVKM. The CDR3 covers 13 residues. Trimming cost V 8 bases and J 0 bases, with 8 bases left between them. The DNA for the CDR3 is TGTGCCAGCCGACAGTATAGCAATCAGCCCCAGCATTTT. As protein: CASRQYSNQPQHF.

This clonotype was counted ten times or more. The DNA for the CDR3 is TGTGCCAGCTCACCTTCCGCGGGAGAGTACAATGAGCAGTTCTTC. It encodes CASSPSAGEYNEQFF. The gene calls are TRBV18 and TRBJ2-1, with TRBD2 identical over 7 bases. The CDR3 is 15 residues long. Trimming cost V 3 bases and J 4 bases; bases outside gene matches: 6. Germline assignment: CDR1 KGHSH and CDR2 LQKENI.

A remark on this clonotype: Since a much larger clone is just one base distant, this may be a read error. V gene TRBV12-3 or TRBV12-4 combines with J gene TRBJ2-2; 11 bases fit TRBD2. The CDR3 consists of 18 residues. The V segment lost 10 bases and the J segment 4 bases; nucleotides outside the gene matches: 17. This chain's CDR3 is CAIRLGSLAGGATGELFF. The CDR3 DNA sequence: TGTGCCATCAGACTAGGGTCTCTAGCGGGAGGAGCCACCGGGGAGCTGTTTTTT.

In its sample, this clonotype was seen many times. The chain links TRBV12-3 or TRBV12-4 to TRBJ2-7, with D possibly being TRBD2 (5 bases). V was pared by 3 bases and J by 7 bases, with 16 bases between. CDR3 length equals 14 residues. CDR3 bases: TGTGCCAGCAGTTTTGGTGGGAGTGCGGGTGAGCAGTACGTC. This gives the protein CASSFGGSAGEQYV.

The chain uses TRBV7-2 and TRBJ2-7; D is undetermined. Germline loops: CDR1 SGHTA, CDR2 FQGNSA. V lost 5 bases and J 0 bases, leaving 11 bases between the germline ends. The CDR3 spans 14 residues. In DNA, the CDR3 is TGTGCCAGCAGCCCGTGGAGAGGCTCCTACGAGCAGTACTTC. Translation gives CASSPWRGSYEQYF.

This clonotype was detected many times. The chain links TRBV4-1 to TRBJ2-3, with 9 nucleotides matching TRBD2. Germline assignment: CDR1 MGHRA and CDR2 YSYEKL. This CDR3 is built from 15 residues. The trim removed 1 base at V and 4 bases at J, leaving 3 bases unmatched. The CDR3 is CASSQGTSDADTQYF. The CDR3 bases are TGCGCCAGCAGCCAAGGGACTAGCGACGCAGATACGCAGTATTTT.

The chain is built from TRBV5-5 and TRBJ1-4; D call uncertain. The germline V and J ends were trimmed by 1 base and 3 bases, with 10 bases remaining between them. CDR3 length equals 15 residues. Germline V gene sequence: CDR1 SGHKS, CDR2 YYEKEE (reference sequence). The CDR3 here is CASSLWIAANEKLFF. The CDR3 DNA reads TGTGCCAGCAGCTTGTGGATTGCGGCTAATGAAAAACTGTTTTTT.